The clone carrying this T cell receptor (beta chain) was detected once. The sample comes from a study of blood T cell repertoires in COVID-19. Clones were read by immunoSEQ multiplex PCR, and TCRdb kept only the in-frame ones, dropping some. The top ten hold around 3.6% of the sample, which has 180,000 or so clones, around 88% seen once. V shed 4 bases and J shed 1 base, with 12 bases lying between them. This CDR3 comprises 14 residues. In germline, CDR1 is SGDLS, CDR2 YYNGEE. The rearrangement links TRBV9 to TRBJ2-7; D gene unclear. The sequenced sample was PBMCs or T cells enriched from blood (not recorded which). This TCR derives from a woman aged 45-65 years in a cohort exposed to, infected with or recovered from COVID-19 (not recorded which). CDR3 sequence (DNA): TGTGCCAGCAGCCCAGAGGCTAGGTCCTACGAGCAGTACTTC. It codes for CASSPEARSYEQYF.